Below, 18 T cell receptor beta chains from the same sample are listed, as sequenced in a study of B cell selection in AIRE deficiency. The regulatory T cell sort gate was CD4+CD25hiCD127low/negative. Here immunoSEQ multiplex PCR was the method, and the copy in TCRdb shows in-frame clones only, minus some. The data hold some 25,000 clones, with over 80% observed a single time. What was sequenced was CD4+CD25+ Tregs sorted from PBMCs. These receptors all come from a human donor in good health.

J is TRBJ2-3 and V is TRBV18; D is unclear. This CDR3 has 13 amino acids. Germline CDR1 KGHSH, CDR2 LQKENI. V lost 3 bases, J lost 2 bases, and 6 bases lay in between. This CDR3 is CASSPTNTDTQYF. CDR3 coding DNA: TGTGCCAGCTCACCCACTAACACAGATACGCAGTATTTT.

The chain carries TRBV15 and TRBJ2-3; 9 bases map to TRBD1. CDR3 size: 16 residues. In germline, CDR1 is LNHNV, CDR2 YYDKDF (reference sequence). V was clipped by 0 bases and J by 8 bases; unmatched bases: 9. This CDR3 reads CATSRDRDRDAGTQYF. The CDR3 coding sequence is TGTGCCACCAGCAGAGACCGGGACAGGGATGCAGGTACGCAGTATTTT.

The chain is built from TRBV5-1 and TRBJ2-3; no clear D. Germline V gene data show CDR1 as SGHRS and CDR2 as YFSETQ. V was pared by 4 bases and J by 5 bases, with 17 bases between. The CDR3 spans 15 residues. DNA for the CDR3: TGCGCCAGCAGCCGTAGCTTAGGGTTGGGAGATACGCAGTATTTT. Translating gives CASSRSLGLGDTQYF.

The chain links TRBV5-6 to TRBJ1-1; a possible D gene is TRBD1 (5 bases). The CDR3 runs to 15 residues. Germline V CDR1 and CDR2: SGHDT, YYEEEE. V was shortened by 6 bases and J by 4 bases, with 19 bases between the two germline ends. CDR3: CASTPSGGVITEAFF. The CDR3 region has the DNA TGTGCCAGCACTCCCTCTGGGGGGGTGATCACTGAAGCTTTCTTT.

The chain carries TRBV19 and TRBJ2-5; 7 positions match TRBD2. The CDR3 covers 14 residues. Trimming removed 4 bases from V and 2 bases from J; junction bases left unmatched: 4. Germline assignment: CDR1 LNHDA and CDR2 SQIVND (reference sequence). CDR3 DNA: TGTGCCAGTAGTACCACGGGGGGACAAGAGACCCAGTACTTC. This gives the protein CASSTTGGQETQYF.

The chain links TRBV6-5 to TRBJ2-3, with 7 bases that match TRBD2. This CDR3 region has 15 residues. Germline values: CDR1 MNHEY, CDR2 SVGAGI. J lost 2 bases, V lost 7 bases, and 9 bases had no gene match. Here the CDR3 DNA reads TGTGCCAGCAACCGGGGACTACGGGCCACAGATACGCAGTATTTT. It yields the protein CASNRGLRATDTQYF.

The chain combines TRBV6-6 with TRBJ2-4; D may be TRBD1 or TRBD2 (5 bases each). CDR3 length: 15 amino acids. V lost 10 bases and J 0 bases, leaving 16 bases between the germline ends. From germline, CDR1 is MNHNY and CDR2 SVGAGI (reference sequence). The DNA of the CDR3 is TGTGCCACCGCTGATCAGGGAGTAGCCAAAAACATTCAGTACTTC. Protein product: CATADQGVAKNIQYF.

In its sample, this clone was seen once. This chain connects TRBV10-3 to TRBJ2-2, with D possibly matching TRBD2 (6 bases). From germline, CDR1 is ENHRY and CDR2 SYGVKD. This CDR3 is 16 amino acids long. Trimming pared 3 bases from V and 9 bases from J, leaving 20 bases between. CDR3 DNA sequence: TGTGCCATCAGTGATCGGGGCCGGAGGGCACGACGGGAGCTGTTTTTT. It is translated as CAISDRGRRARRELFF.

The J gene is TRBJ1-1, the V gene TRBV7-9; 7 nucleotides match TRBD1. CDR1 and CDR2 from the germline V gene are SEHNR and FQNEAQ (reference sequence). There are 15 residues in the CDR3. V trimming: 5 bases; J trimming: 1 base; junction bases outside the gene matches: 7. CDR3 region: CASSIQQGTNTEAFF. Written as DNA, the CDR3 is TGTGCCAGCAGCATCCAACAGGGGACGAACACTGAAGCTTTCTTT. Complete variable domain (other parts from reference TRBV7-9 and TRBJ1-1): DTGVSQNPRHKITKRGQNVTFRCDPISEHNRLYWYRQTLGQGPEFLTYFQNEAQLEKSRLLSDRFSAERPKGSFSTLEIQRTEQGDSAMYLCASSIQQGTNTEAFFGQGTRLTVV.

The count of this clone is one. This chain uses TRBV18 with TRBJ1-1, with D unclear. With 1 base removed from V and 8 bases from J, the gap between germline ends came to 14 bases. The CDR3 length is 14 residues. Germline V gives CDR1 KGHSH, CDR2 LQKENI. CDR3 region: CASSPRGSGFEAFF. The CDR3 nucleotides read TGTGCCAGCTCACCACGAGGTTCTGGCTTCGAAGCTTTCTTT.

This sequence joins TRBV19 and TRBJ1-3, with a weak D call TRBD1 (6 bases). Germline V gene data show CDR1 as LNHDA and CDR2 as SQIVND (reference sequence). V lost 10 bases, J lost 2 bases, and 15 bases lay in between. This CDR3 spans 14 amino acids. CDR3 coding DNA: TGTGCCACTAAACAGGGTCTGACTGGAAACACCATATATTTT. This sequence encodes CATKQGLTGNTIYF.

The gene calls are TRBV5-1 and TRBJ1-4; no definite D call. The CDR3 has 14 amino acids. Per germline, CDR1 SGHRS and CDR2 YFSETQ. Trimming pared 4 bases from V and 4 bases from J, leaving 11 bases between. The CDR3 region has the DNA TGCGCCAGCAGCCGGACGGCCCTTAATGAAAAACTGTTTTTT. Translated: CASSRTALNEKLFF. The complete variable domain, with remaining parts taken from reference TRBV5-1 and TRBJ1-4, reads KAGVTQTPRYLIKTRGQQVTLSCSPISGHRSVSWYQQTPGQGLQFLFEYFSETQRNKGNFPGRFSGRQFSNSRSEMNVSTLELGDSALYLCASSRTALNEKLFFGSGTQLSVL.

J is TRBJ1-1 and V is TRBV15; 7 bases line up with TRBD1. Germline V gene lookup returns CDR1 LNHNV and CDR2 YYDKDF (reference sequence). V was pared by 2 bases and J by 1 base, with 4 bases of the junction left unmatched. This CDR3 is built from 15 residues. The CDR3 DNA reads as TGTGCCACCAGCAGAACCTCAGGGGGGAACACTGAAGCTTTCTTT. This gives the protein CATSRTSGGNTEAFF.

The rearrangement joins TRBV5-6 to TRBJ2-7; 9 nucleotides line up with TRBD2. Trimming cost V 0 bases and J 0 bases; bases outside gene matches: 1. Germline V gene data show CDR1 as SGHDT and CDR2 as YYEEEE. The CDR3 runs 15 residues. In DNA, the CDR3 is TGTGCCAGCAGCTTGGCTAGCGGGAACTCCTACGAGCAGTACTTC. Encoded protein: CASSLASGNSYEQYF.

The genes are TRBV5-5 and TRBJ2-7; 7 bases align to TRBD1. The CDR3 has 15 residues. V gave up 2 bases and J gave up 0 bases; unmatched junction bases: 5. Germline CDR1 is SGHKS and CDR2 is YYEKEE (reference sequence). The CDR3 spells CASSLQGSYSYEQYF. Here the CDR3 DNA reads TGTGCCAGCAGCTTACAGGGGTCGTACTCCTACGAGCAGTACTTC.

The chain links TRBV6-5 to TRBJ2-2, with TRBD1 as a possible D gene (6 bases). Germline CDR1 reads MNHEY; CDR2 reads SVGAGI. The CDR3 length is 16 residues. The germline V and J ends were trimmed by 2 bases and 6 bases, with 16 bases remaining between them. The chain's CDR3 is CASSYGAVAGAGELFF. The CDR3 region has the DNA TGTGCCAGCAGTTACGGGGCGGTAGCAGGGGCCGGGGAGCTGTTTTTT.

The genes are TRBV30 and TRBJ1-5; D might be TRBD1 (5 bases). The CDR3 contains 13 residues. Trimming pared 4 bases from V and 2 bases from J, leaving 9 bases between. CDR1 GTSNPN and CDR2 SVGIG come from the germline V gene (reference sequence). This chain's CDR3 is CAWNGAGNQPQHF. The CDR3 bases are TGTGCCTGGAACGGGGCGGGCAATCAGCCCCAGCATTTT. Complete variable domain (other parts from reference TRBV30 and TRBJ1-5): SQTIHQWPATLVQPVGSPLSLECTVEGTSNPNLYWYRQAAGRGLQLLFYSVGIGQISSEVPQNLSASRPQDRQFILSSKKLLLSDSGFYLCAWNGAGNQPQHFGDGTRLSIL.

CDR3 protein: CASSKSFRGFTDTQYF. The CDR3 DNA reads TGTGCCAGCAGCAAATCATTTAGGGGGTTTACAGATACGCAGTATTTT. The chain has TRBV21-1 and TRBJ2-3; the D call TRBD1 from the table was never checked on the DNA. TRBV21-1 is classified as a pseudogene. CDR3 length: 16 residues.